The present entry profiles one TCR beta chain with its context. Its antigen is unknown. The data are from a study of T cell responses to AZD1222 COVID-19 vaccine. Study-wide points: AZD1222 recipients seropositive at baseline numbered only five to seven. Most donors were white British and more were female, and clonal diversity was possibly underestimated.

The assay was immunoSEQ multiplex PCR, and TCRdb's table has in-frame clones only and misses some. The repertoire includes roughly 99,000 clones, about nine tenths of them detected once, and less than 7.5% sits in the top ten. Germline CDR1 is SGDLS and CDR2 is YYNGEE. V gave up 3 bases and J gave up 7 bases; unmatched junction bases: 10. The CDR3 length is 15 residues. Sequencing was performed on peripheral blood, taken 28 days after the second AZD1222 dose. The V and J genes are TRBV9 and TRBJ2-1; 7 nucleotides agree with TRBD2. This clonotype originated in an adult who received the AZD1222 COVID-19 vaccine. The CDR3 loop is CASSDRLAKGNEQFF. The CDR3 DNA is TGTGCCAGCAGCGACCGACTAGCAAAAGGGAATGAGCAGTTCTTC.